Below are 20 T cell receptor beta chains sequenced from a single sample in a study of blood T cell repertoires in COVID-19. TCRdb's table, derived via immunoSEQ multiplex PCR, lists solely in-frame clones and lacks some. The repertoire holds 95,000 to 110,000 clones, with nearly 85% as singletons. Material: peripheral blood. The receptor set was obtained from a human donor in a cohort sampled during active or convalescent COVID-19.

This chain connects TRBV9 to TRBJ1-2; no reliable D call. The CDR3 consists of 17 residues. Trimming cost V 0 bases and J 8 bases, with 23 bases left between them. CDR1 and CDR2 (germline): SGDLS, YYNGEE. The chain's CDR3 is CASSVGAGGSPFGGYTF. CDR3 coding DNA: TGTGCCAGCAGCGTAGGGGCGGGCGGCTCCCCTTTCGGAGGCTACACCTTC.

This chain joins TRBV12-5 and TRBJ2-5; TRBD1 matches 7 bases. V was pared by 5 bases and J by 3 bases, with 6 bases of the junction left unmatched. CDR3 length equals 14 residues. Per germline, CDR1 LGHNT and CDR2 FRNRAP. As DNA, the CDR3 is TGTGCTAGTGGTCACGCAGGGGGAAAAGAGACCCAGTACTTC. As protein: CASGHAGGKETQYF. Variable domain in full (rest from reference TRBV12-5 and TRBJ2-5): DARVTQTPRHKVTEMGQEVTMRCQPILGHNTVFWYRQTMMQGLELLAYFRNRAPLDDSGMPKDRFSAEMPDATLATLKIQPSEPRDSAVYFCASGHAGGKETQYFGPGTRLLVL.

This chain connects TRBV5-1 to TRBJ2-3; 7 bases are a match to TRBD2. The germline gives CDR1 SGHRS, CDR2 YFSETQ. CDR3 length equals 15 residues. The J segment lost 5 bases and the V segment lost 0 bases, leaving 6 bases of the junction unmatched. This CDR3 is CASSLVIGGIDTQYF. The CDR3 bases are TGCGCCAGCAGCTTGGTTATCGGGGGGATAGATACGCAGTATTTT.

DNA for the CDR3: TGCGCCAGCAGCTTCAGAAGCTCCTATAATTCACCCCTCCACTTT. It specifies CASSFRSSYNSPLHF. This rearrangement joins TRBV5-1 to TRBJ1-6; D remains ambiguous. This CDR3 contains 15 residues. V dropped 2 bases and J dropped 0 bases, with 6 bases sitting between them. Germline-derived CDR1 and CDR2 are SGHRS and YFSETQ.

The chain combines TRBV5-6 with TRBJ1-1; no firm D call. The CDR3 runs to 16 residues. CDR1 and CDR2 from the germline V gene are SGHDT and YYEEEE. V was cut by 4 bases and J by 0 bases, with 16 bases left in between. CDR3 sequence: CASSPLGGFVNTEAFF. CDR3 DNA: TGTGCCAGCAGCCCCTTAGGCGGGTTCGTGAACACTGAAGCTTTCTTT.

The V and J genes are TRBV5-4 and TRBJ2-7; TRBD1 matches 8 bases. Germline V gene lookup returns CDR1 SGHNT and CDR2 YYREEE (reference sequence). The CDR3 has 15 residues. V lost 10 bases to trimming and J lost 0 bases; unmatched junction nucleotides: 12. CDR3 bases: TGTGCCTTCTTGTCCCGGACAGGGAGCTCCTACGAGCAGTACTTC. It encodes CAFLSRTGSSYEQYF.

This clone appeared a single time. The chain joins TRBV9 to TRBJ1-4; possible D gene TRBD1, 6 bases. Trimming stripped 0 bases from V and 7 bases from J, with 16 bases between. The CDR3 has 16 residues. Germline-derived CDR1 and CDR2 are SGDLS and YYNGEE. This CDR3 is CASSVAVRGFIEKLFF. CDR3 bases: TGTGCCAGCAGCGTAGCGGTTAGGGGGTTTATTGAAAAACTGTTTTTT.

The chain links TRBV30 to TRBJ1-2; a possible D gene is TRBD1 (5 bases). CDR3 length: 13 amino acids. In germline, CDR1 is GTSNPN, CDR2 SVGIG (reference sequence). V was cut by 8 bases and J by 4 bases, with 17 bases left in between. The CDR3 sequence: CAQGGGFLYGYTF. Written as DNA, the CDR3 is TGTGCCCAGGGTGGAGGGTTCCTCTATGGCTACACCTTC.

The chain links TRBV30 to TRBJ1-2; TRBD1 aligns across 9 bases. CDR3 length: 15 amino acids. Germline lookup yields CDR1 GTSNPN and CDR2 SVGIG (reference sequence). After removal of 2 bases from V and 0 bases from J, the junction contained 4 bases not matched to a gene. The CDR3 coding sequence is TGTGCCTGGAGTAGGGGACAGGGCGCTAACTATGGCTACACCTTC. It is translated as CAWSRGQGANYGYTF.

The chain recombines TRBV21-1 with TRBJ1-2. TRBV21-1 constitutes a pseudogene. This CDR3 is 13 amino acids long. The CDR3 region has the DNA TGTGCCAGCAGCAAAGCGAGGGAGAATGGCTACACCTTC. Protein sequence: CASSKARENGYTF.

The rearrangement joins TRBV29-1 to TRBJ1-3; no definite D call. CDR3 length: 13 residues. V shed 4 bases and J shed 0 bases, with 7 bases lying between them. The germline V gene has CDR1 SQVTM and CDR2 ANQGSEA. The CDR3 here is CSVGANSGNTIYF. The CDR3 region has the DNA TGCAGCGTTGGAGCGAACTCTGGAAACACCATATATTTT.

CDR3 residues: CASSRGRIQETQYF. CDR3 in DNA: TGTGCCAGCAGCCGCGGCCGGATCCAAGAGACCCAGTACTTC. The genes are TRBV11-3 and TRBJ2-5; D uncertain. This CDR3 is 14 amino acids long. The V and J ends lost 5 bases and 1 base respectively, with 11 bases between them. Per germline, CDR1 SGHNT and CDR2 YENEEA.

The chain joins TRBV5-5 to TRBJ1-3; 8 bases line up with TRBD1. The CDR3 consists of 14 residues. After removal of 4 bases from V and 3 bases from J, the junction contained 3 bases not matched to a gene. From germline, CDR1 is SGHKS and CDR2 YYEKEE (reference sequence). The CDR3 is CASSPTGDGNTIYF. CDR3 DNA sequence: TGTGCCAGCAGCCCGACAGGGGATGGAAACACCATATATTTT.

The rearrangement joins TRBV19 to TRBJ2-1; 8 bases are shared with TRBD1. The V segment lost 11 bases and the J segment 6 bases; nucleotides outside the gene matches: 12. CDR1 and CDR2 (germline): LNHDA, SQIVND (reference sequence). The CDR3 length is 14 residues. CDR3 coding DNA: TGTGCCGGGGGGCCAGGGGGCGCGTCCAATGAGCAGTTCTTC. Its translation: CAGGPGGASNEQFF.

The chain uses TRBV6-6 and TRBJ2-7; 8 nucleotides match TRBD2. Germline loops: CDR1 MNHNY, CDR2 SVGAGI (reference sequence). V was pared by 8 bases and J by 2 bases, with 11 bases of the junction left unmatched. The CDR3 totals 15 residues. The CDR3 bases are TGTGCCAGCTCAAACGGGGGGGATCCCACCTACGAGCAGTACTTC. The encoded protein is CASSNGGDPTYEQYF.

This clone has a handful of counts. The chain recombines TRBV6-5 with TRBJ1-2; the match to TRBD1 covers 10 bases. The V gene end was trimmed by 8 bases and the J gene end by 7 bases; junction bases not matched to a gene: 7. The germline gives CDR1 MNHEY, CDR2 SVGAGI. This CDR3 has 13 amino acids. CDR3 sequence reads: CASPGQGVSGYTF. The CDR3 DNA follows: TGTGCCAGCCCCGGACAGGGGGTAAGTGGCTACACCTTC.

CDR3 coding DNA: TGCAGTGCTAGTTGGCTAGCGGGGGGCCCCGTTCGGGCAGATACGCAGTATTTT. Translated, it gives CSASWLAGGPVRADTQYF. The chain employs TRBV20-1 and TRBJ2-3; 11 nucleotides line up with TRBD2. Looked up from germline, CDR1 is DFQATT and CDR2 is SNEGSKA (reference sequence). Unmatched junction bases numbered 15, after V lost 3 bases and J lost 4 bases. The CDR3 consists of 18 residues.

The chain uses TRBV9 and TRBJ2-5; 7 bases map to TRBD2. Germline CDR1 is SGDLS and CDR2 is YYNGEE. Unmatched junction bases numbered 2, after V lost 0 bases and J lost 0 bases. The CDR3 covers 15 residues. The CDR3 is CASSVEGRDQETQYF. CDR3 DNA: TGTGCCAGCAGCGTAGAAGGGAGGGACCAAGAGACCCAGTACTTC.

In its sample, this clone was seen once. CDR3 protein: CASSLSEGTEAFF. CDR3 in DNA: TGTGCCAGCAGCTTAAGTGAGGGCACTGAAGCTTTCTTT. The rearrangement links TRBV7-3 to TRBJ1-1; D ambiguous. Deletions cut 1 base from V and 4 bases from J, with 7 bases between. Germline values: CDR1 SGHTA, CDR2 FQGTGA. The CDR3 covers 13 residues.

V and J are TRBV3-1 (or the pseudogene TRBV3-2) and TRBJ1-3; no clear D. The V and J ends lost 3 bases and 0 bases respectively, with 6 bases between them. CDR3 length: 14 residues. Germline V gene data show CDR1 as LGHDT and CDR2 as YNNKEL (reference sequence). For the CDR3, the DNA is TGTGCCAGCAGCCAGCAGTTCTCTGGAAACACCATATATTTT. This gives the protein CASSQQFSGNTIYF.